This TCR beta chain was observed in a study of CD8 T cells in ankylosing spondylitis. Study results and caveats: In ankylosing spondylitis blood, a motif of seven or eight highly homologous TCR beta variants appeared characteristic. Enrichment of disease-linked clones was reportedly significant in matched ankylosing spondylitis synovial fluid. Certain motif variants had earlier appeared in reactive arthritis synovial fluid and blood. With a CD8+ phenotype, disease-linked clones were relatively rare in peripheral blood.

Germline CDR1 DFQATT, CDR2 SNEGSKA (reference sequence). V shed 0 bases and J 4 bases; nucleotides not matched to a gene: 3. This CDR3 spans 15 amino acids. Using quantitative 5'-RACE with molecular barcodes, the authors made TCR beta libraries. Each CDR3 protein gets one entry after TCRdb re-called the 5' RACE reads with MiXCR. Among about 540,000 distinct CDR3 sequences listed, roughly 13% were seen once. Points on this clonotype: Its antigen is not identified.

This clonotype originated in a male donor with ankylosing spondylitis. Sequenced input: blood, either unsorted or a sorted T cell fraction (not recorded which). The J gene is TRBJ2-5, the V gene TRBV20-1; 12 bases match TRBD2. Here the CDR3 DNA reads TGCAGTGCTAGAGATCTAGCGGGAGGGAGAGAGACCCAGTACTTC. It encodes CSARDLAGGRETQYF.